These 23 T cell receptor beta chains share one sample of origin, sequenced in a study of identical twins. From the 5' RACE reads, TCRdb called clonotypes with MiXCR, one entry per CDR3 protein. The sample has under 800,000 distinct CDR3 sequences, 21% seen once. These data were also reused for a study on T cells expressing NK-cell markers.

Sequenced material: PBMCs. Source of these receptors: a woman aged 18 to 35 in good health.

The CDR3 loop is CASSFAHTEAFF. In DNA, the CDR3 is TGTGCCAGCAGTTTCGCGCACACTGAAGCTTTCTTT. J is TRBJ1-1 and V is TRBV12-3 or TRBV12-4, with D hard to call. V lost 3 bases, J lost 3 bases, and 5 bases lay in between. This CDR3 is 12 amino acids long.

This clonotype was detected a few times. The chain is built from TRBV5-1 and TRBJ2-6, with D unresolved. The germline gives CDR1 SGHRS, CDR2 YFSETQ. The CDR3 extends over 16 amino acids. Trimming took off 1 base at V and 4 bases at J, with 12 bases between the two ends. This CDR3 is CASSLTAGSGANVLTF. Written as DNA, the CDR3 is TGCGCCAGCAGCTTGACGGCAGGCTCGGGGGCCAACGTCCTGACTTTC.

This rearrangement joins TRBV5-6 to TRBJ2-7, with unresolved D. The CDR3 spans 15 residues. Per germline, CDR1 SGHDT and CDR2 YYEEEE. V lost 1 base to trimming and J lost 3 bases, with 14 bases between them. CDR3 sequence reads: CASSLMESRRYEQYF. CDR3 DNA: TGTGCCAGCAGCTTGATGGAGTCGAGGCGCTACGAGCAGTACTTC.

This chain links TRBV28 with TRBJ2-3; a weak D match, TRBD2 (7 bases). The CDR3 consists of 18 residues. V dropped 4 bases and J dropped 4 bases, with 24 bases sitting between them. The germline CDR1 and CDR2 sequences are MDHEN and SYDVKM. Written as DNA, the CDR3 is TGTGCCAGCAGTTACCCCCCGTTTGGGGGGGCCGGGGCAGATACGCAGTATTTT. The encoded protein is CASSYPPFGGAGADTQYF.

The chain links TRBV7-8 to TRBJ2-1; D is perhaps TRBD2 (5 bases). CDR1 and CDR2 (germline): SGHVS, FQNEAQ. The CDR3 totals 15 residues. V was shortened by 3 bases and J by 1 base, with 10 bases between the two germline ends. CDR3 amino acids: CASSFNPGSYNEQFF. CDR3 DNA sequence: TGTGCCAGCAGCTTTAACCCGGGGTCCTACAATGAGCAGTTCTTC.

This clonotype was counted a few times. V and J are TRBV27 and TRBJ2-1; no clear D gene. The V end lost 6 bases, the J end lost 5 bases, and 26 bases lay between the germline ends. Per germline, CDR1 MNHEY and CDR2 SMNVEV (reference sequence). The CDR3 runs to 18 residues. In DNA form, the CDR3 reads TGTGCCAGCAGAAAGAGAATGGGTAGGAGTCGGTCCGACAATGAGCAGTTCTTC. Its protein is CASRKRMGRSRSDNEQFF.

The V gene is TRBV9, the J gene TRBJ2-7; 7 nucleotides line up with TRBD2. There are 16 residues in the CDR3. CDR1 SGDLS and CDR2 YYNGEE come from the germline V gene. J gave up 5 bases and V 0 bases, and 11 bases lay outside the gene matches. CDR3 sequence (DNA): TGTGCCAGCAGCGTAGAGGGCGGGAGAGTCCTCCACGAGCAGTACTTC. It codes for CASSVEGGRVLHEQYF.

This clonotype was counted at least ten times. This chain links TRBV5-1 with TRBJ2-7, with D possibly being TRBD2 (5 bases). Trimming pared 3 bases from V and 5 bases from J, leaving 18 bases between. In germline, CDR1 is SGHRS, CDR2 YFSETQ. CDR3 length equals 15 residues. DNA for the CDR3: TGCGCCAGCAGCTCCGGGGTCCTCGAAGGGAACGAGCAGTACTTC. Protein product: CASSSGVLEGNEQYF.

This clonotype was seen repeatedly, ten times or more. This chain links TRBV20-1 with TRBJ2-1; the D is unclear. The CDR3 is made up of 12 amino acids. Trimming removed 7 bases from V and 6 bases from J, with 13 bases in between. CDR1 and CDR2 from the germline V gene are DFQATT and SNEGSKA (reference sequence). CDR3 bases: TGCAGTGGGCTCGCCCAAATCAATGAGCAGTTCTTC. It encodes CSGLAQINEQFF.

V and J are TRBV12-3 or TRBV12-4 and TRBJ2-3; 14 bases are a match to TRBD2. Unmatched junction bases numbered 8, after V lost 6 bases and J lost 0 bases. This CDR3 region has 18 residues. The CDR3 spells CASSKTSGGALSTDTQYF. In DNA form, the CDR3 reads TGTGCCAGCAGCAAGACTAGCGGGGGGGCCCTTAGCACAGATACGCAGTATTTT.

The V call is TRBV20-1, the J call TRBJ1-6; no clear D. Germline CDR1 is DFQATT and CDR2 is SNEGSKA (reference sequence). The CDR3 is made up of 15 amino acids. The V and J ends lost 1 base and 0 bases respectively, with 7 bases between them. The CDR3 DNA is TGCAGTGCTAGAGTTGAAGGCTCCTATAATTCACCCCTCCACTTT. Amino acids: CSARVEGSYNSPLHF.

This clonotype showed up just a few times. The rearrangement links TRBV20-1 to TRBJ2-1, with 10 bases aligning to TRBD2. Germline CDR1 and CDR2: DFQATT and SNEGSKA (reference sequence). Unmatched junction bases numbered 5, after V lost 1 base and J lost 2 bases. The CDR3 has 16 amino acids. DNA for the CDR3: TGCAGTGCTAGAGTCGCAGCGGGGGGGCCCTACAATGAGCAGTTCTTC. Its translation is CSARVAAGGPYNEQFF.

This chain joins TRBV6-1 and TRBJ1-1; TRBD1 aligns across 8 bases. The ends lost 4 bases at V and 7 bases at J; junction bases unmatched: 8. Germline assignment: CDR1 MNHNS and CDR2 SASEGT. The length of the CDR3 is 14 residues. Written as DNA, the CDR3 is TGTGCCAGCAGTGCCAGACAGGGGTTTGGTGAAGCTTTCTTT. This gives the protein CASSARQGFGEAFF.

This clonotype was counted only a few times. The CDR3 nucleotides read TGTGCCAGCAGCGCGTCCGGGACAGCGAACACCGGGGAGCTGTTTTTT. Residues: CASSASGTANTGELFF. J is TRBJ2-2 and V is TRBV9; TRBD1 aligns across 7 bases. With 3 bases clipped from V and 0 bases from J, the junction kept 5 bases outside the gene matches. The CDR3 runs 16 residues. Germline loops: CDR1 SGDLS, CDR2 YYNGEE. Full variable domain (missing parts from reference TRBV9 and TRBJ2-2): DSGVTQTPKHLITATGQRVTLRCSPRSGDLSVYWYQQSLDQGLQFLIQYYNGEERAKGNILERFSAQQFPDLHSELNLSSLELGDSALYFCASSASGTANTGELFFGEGSRLTVL.

This clonotype was seen only a few times. The J gene is TRBJ2-5, the V gene TRBV5-1; D is perhaps TRBD1 (5 bases). In germline, CDR1 is SGHRS, CDR2 YFSETQ. The CDR3 has 13 amino acids. Trimming cost V 4 bases and J 4 bases, with 11 bases left between them. CDR3: CASSQGLVETQYF. As DNA, the CDR3 is TGCGCCAGCAGCCAGGGTCTAGTAGAGACCCAGTACTTC.

This clonotype has a handful of counts. The rearrangement uses TRBV7-3 and TRBJ2-1, with TRBD2 matching over 10 bases. Germline lookup yields CDR1 SGHTA and CDR2 FQGTGA. J gave up 10 bases and V 0 bases, and 3 bases lay outside the gene matches. This CDR3 region has 14 residues. The CDR3 nucleotides read TGTGCCAGCAGCTTAACAGCGGGGGGGCGGGAGCAGTTCTTC. Its protein is CASSLTAGGREQFF.

This clonotype appeared many times. This chain uses TRBV12-3 or TRBV12-4 with TRBJ1-6; no firm D call. Trimming took off 5 bases at V and 8 bases at J, with 10 bases between the two ends. The CDR3 runs to 13 residues. The CDR3 bases are TGTGCCAGCAGTCCCTCCTTGGATTCACCCCTCCACTTT. Its protein is CASSPSLDSPLHF.

This clonotype has a handful of counts. The chain joins TRBV20-1 to TRBJ2-5; tentatively, D is TRBD2 (5 bases). CDR3 length: 14 residues. V lost 6 bases, J lost 5 bases, and 19 bases lay in between. Germline V gene data show CDR1 as DFQATT and CDR2 as SNEGSKA (reference sequence). The CDR3 nucleotides are TGCAGTGCCGGCGGACGGGGAACGGGGGAGACCCAGTACTTC. Its translation: CSAGGRGTGETQYF.

This clonotype came up a few times. This rearrangement joins TRBV9 to TRBJ2-3, with D tentatively TRBD2 (6 bases). The CDR3 consists of 16 residues. V lost 3 bases and J lost 2, with 16 bases in between. Germline CDR1 and CDR2: SGDLS and YYNGEE. CDR3 nucleotides: TGTGCCAGCAGCGCCTCCCCGGGACTTACCACAGATACGCAGTATTTT. Translation: CASSASPGLTTDTQYF.

This chain connects TRBV29-1 to TRBJ1-6; D possibly corresponds to TRBD1 (6 bases). Trimming shortened V by 6 bases and J by 10 bases, and 16 bases separated the two germline ends. The germline V gene encodes CDR1 SQVTM and CDR2 ANQGSEA. This CDR3 is built from 13 residues. The CDR3 is CSVQQGIGSPLHF. In DNA, the CDR3 is TGCAGCGTCCAACAGGGAATTGGCTCACCCCTCCACTTT.

The V and J genes are TRBV7-2 and TRBJ2-4; 9 bases map to TRBD2. There are 15 residues in the CDR3. V was pared by 4 bases and J by 6 bases, with 7 bases of the junction left unmatched. CDR1 and CDR2 from the germline V gene are SGHTA and FQGNSA. The CDR3 sequence is CASSSDSGSRNIQYF. CDR3 sequence (DNA): TGTGCCAGCAGCTCTGATAGCGGGAGCCGAAACATTCAGTACTTC.

J is TRBJ2-7 and V is TRBV18; D ambiguous. The CDR3 contains 13 residues. Germline values: CDR1 KGHSH, CDR2 LQKENI. The V end lost 3 bases, the J end lost 5 bases, and 11 bases lay between the germline ends. The CDR3 reads CASSPNPSDEQYF. The CDR3, as DNA: TGTGCCAGCTCACCCAACCCATCAGACGAGCAGTACTTC.

The table lists this clonotype with many counts. The V call is TRBV29-1, the J call TRBJ2-1; unclear D gene. This CDR3 contains 13 residues. V lost 4 bases, J lost 7 bases, and 14 bases lay in between. Germline values: CDR1 SQVTM, CDR2 ANQGSEA. The CDR3 coding sequence is TGCAGCGTTGGGATGACCACTATGAATGAGCAGTTCTTC. This codes for CSVGMTTMNEQFF.